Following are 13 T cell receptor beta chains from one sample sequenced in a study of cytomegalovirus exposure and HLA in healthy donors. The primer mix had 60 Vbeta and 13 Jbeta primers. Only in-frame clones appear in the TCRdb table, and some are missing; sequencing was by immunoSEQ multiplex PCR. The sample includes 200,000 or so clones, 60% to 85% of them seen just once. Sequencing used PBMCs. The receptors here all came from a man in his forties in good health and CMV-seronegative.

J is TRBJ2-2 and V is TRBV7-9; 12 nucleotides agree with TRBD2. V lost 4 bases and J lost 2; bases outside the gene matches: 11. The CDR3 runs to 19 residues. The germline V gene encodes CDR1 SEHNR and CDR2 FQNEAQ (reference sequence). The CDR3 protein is CASSSRKTSGGPNTGELFF. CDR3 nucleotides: TGTGCCAGCAGCTCCCGAAAGACTAGCGGGGGACCTAACACCGGGGAGCTGTTTTTT.

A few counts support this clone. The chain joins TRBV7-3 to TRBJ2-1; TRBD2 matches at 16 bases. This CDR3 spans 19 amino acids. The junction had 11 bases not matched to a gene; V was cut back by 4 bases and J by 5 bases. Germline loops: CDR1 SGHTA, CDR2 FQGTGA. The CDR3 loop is CASSSKGTSGRVGHNEQFF. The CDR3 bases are TGTGCCAGCAGCTCGAAAGGGACTAGCGGGAGGGTAGGCCACAATGAGCAGTTCTTC.

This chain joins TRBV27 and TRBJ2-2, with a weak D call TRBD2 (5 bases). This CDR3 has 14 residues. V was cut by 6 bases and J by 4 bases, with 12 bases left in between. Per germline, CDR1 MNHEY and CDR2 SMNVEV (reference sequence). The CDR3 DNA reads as TGTGCCAGCAGCTTTGGACTGCTCACCGGGGAGCTGTTTTTT. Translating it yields CASSFGLLTGELFF.

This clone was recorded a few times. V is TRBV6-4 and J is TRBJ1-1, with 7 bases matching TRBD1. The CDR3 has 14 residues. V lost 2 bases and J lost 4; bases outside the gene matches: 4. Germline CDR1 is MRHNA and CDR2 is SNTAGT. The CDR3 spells CASSDGNRGTEAFF. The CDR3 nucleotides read TGTGCCAGCAGTGACGGAAACAGGGGCACTGAAGCTTTCTTT.

This chain's CDR3 is CASSSSTGRFFTYGYTF. The CDR3 DNA reads TGTGCCAGCAGCTCATCAACGGGGAGATTTTTTACCTATGGCTACACCTTC. V is TRBV7-2 and J is TRBJ1-2; D is undetermined. V was clipped by 4 bases and J by 4 bases, with 22 bases between them. This CDR3 is built from 17 residues. Per the germline V gene, CDR1 is SGHTA and CDR2 is FQGNSA.

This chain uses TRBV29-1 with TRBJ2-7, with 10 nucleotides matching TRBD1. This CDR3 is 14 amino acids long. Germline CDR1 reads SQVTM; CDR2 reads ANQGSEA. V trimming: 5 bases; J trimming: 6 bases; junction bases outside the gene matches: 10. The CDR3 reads CSVRPGQGLPEQYF. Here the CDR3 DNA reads TGCAGCGTTCGACCGGGACAGGGGCTCCCCGAGCAGTACTTC.

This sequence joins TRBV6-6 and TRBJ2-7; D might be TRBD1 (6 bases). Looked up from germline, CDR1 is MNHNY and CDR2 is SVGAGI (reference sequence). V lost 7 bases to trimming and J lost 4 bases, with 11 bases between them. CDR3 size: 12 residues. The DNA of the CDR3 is TGTGCCAGCACCCAAGGGGGTTACGAGCAGTACTTC. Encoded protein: CASTQGGYEQYF.

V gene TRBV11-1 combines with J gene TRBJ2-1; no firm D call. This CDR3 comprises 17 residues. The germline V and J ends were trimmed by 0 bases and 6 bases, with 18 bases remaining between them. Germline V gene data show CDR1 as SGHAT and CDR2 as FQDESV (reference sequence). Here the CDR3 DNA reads TGTGCCAGCAGCTTAGCGGGCAGGCCCCCCATGGGCAATGAGCAGTTCTTC. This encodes CASSLAGRPPMGNEQFF.

CDR3 sequence: CASSDSGSAHEQYF. The CDR3 bases are TGTGCCAGCAGTGACAGCGGGAGCGCCCACGAGCAGTACTTC. The rearrangement links TRBV6-4 to TRBJ2-7; TRBD2 aligns across 8 bases. CDR3 length: 14 amino acids. From germline, CDR1 is MRHNA and CDR2 SNTAGT. V dropped 2 bases and J dropped 5; count of bases not matched to a gene: 5.

CDR3 sequence: CASSQPTGDGAYGYTF. In DNA form, the CDR3 reads TGCGCCAGCAGTCAACCGACAGGGGACGGCGCCTATGGCTACACCTTC. The chain employs TRBV23-1 and TRBJ1-2; 8 nucleotides line up with TRBD1. TRBV23-1 is identified as an open reading frame with a role that is uncertain. V was pared by 2 bases and J by 4 bases, with 9 bases of the junction left unmatched. The CDR3 has 16 amino acids.

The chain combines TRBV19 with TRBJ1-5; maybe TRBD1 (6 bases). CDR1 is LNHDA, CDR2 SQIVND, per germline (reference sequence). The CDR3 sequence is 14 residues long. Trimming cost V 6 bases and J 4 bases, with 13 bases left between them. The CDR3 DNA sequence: TGTGCCAGTAGACAGACAGGCACTAATCAGCCCCAGCATTTT. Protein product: CASRQTGTNQPQHF.

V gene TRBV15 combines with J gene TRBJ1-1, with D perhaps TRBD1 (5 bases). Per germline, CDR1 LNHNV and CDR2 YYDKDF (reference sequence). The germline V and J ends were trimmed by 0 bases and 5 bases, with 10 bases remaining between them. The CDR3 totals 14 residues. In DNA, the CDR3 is TGTGCCACCAGCAGAGATCGGGAGGGGACTGAAGCTTTCTTT. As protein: CATSRDREGTEAFF.

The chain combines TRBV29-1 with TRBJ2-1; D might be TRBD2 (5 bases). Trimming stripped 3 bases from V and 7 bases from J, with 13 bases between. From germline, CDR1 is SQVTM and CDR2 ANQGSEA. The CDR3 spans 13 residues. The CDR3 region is CSVEEYTRNEQFF. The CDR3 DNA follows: TGCAGCGTTGAGGAATACACTAGGAATGAGCAGTTCTTC.